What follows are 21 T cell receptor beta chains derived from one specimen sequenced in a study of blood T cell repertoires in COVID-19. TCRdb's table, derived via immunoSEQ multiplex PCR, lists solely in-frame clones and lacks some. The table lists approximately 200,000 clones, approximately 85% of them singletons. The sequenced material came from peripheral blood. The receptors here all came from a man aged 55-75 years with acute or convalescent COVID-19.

The CDR3 protein is CASSLEQGGSPLHF. The CDR3 DNA reads TGCGCCAGCAGCTTGGAGCAGGGCGGATCACCCCTCCACTTT. The chain has TRBV5-1 and TRBJ1-6, with D possibly being TRBD1 (5 bases). The germline gives CDR1 SGHRS, CDR2 YFSETQ. V was clipped by 0 bases and J by 10 bases, with 11 bases between them. This CDR3 contains 14 residues.

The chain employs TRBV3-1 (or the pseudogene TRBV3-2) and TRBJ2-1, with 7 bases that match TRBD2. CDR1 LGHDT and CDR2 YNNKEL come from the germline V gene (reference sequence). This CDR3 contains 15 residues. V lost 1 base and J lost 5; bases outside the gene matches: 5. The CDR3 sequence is CASSQGPSGHNEQFF. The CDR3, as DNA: TGTGCCAGCAGCCAAGGGCCTAGCGGCCACAATGAGCAGTTCTTC.

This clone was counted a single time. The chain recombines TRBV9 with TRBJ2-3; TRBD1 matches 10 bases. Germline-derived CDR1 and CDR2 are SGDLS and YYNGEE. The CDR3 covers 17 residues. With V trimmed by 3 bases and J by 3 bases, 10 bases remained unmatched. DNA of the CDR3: TGTGCCAGCAGCGCCAGGGGGACAGGGGAAGGTACAGATACGCAGTATTTT. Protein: CASSARGTGEGTDTQYF.

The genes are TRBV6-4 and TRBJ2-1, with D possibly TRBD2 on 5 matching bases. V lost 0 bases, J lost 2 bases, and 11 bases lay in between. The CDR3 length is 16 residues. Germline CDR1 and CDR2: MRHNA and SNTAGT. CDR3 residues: CASSDSIVATYNEQFF. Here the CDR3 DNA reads TGTGCCAGCAGTGACTCGATCGTAGCGACCTACAATGAGCAGTTCTTC.

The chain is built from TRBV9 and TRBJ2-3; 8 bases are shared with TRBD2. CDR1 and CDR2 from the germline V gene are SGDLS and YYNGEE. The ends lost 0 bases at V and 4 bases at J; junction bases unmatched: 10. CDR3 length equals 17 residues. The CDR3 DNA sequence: TGTGCCAGCAGCGTAGACCCCGCGGGAGGTCGCGCAGATACGCAGTATTTT. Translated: CASSVDPAGGRADTQYF.

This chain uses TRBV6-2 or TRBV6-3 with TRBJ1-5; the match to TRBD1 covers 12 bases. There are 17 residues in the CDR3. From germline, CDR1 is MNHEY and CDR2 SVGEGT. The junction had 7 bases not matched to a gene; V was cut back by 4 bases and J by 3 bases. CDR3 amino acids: CASSFNRDRGHNQPQHF. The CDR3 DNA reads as TGTGCCAGCAGTTTCAACCGGGACAGGGGGCACAATCAGCCCCAGCATTTT.

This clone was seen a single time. The CDR3 nucleotides read TGCGCCAGCAGCTTGGGACAGGGAGTGGGTCAGCCCCAGCATTTT. This encodes CASSLGQGVGQPQHF. The rearrangement uses TRBV5-1 and TRBJ1-5; 7 bases map to TRBD1. Germline CDR1 is SGHRS and CDR2 is YFSETQ. The CDR3 runs to 15 residues. V trimming: 0 bases; J trimming: 6 bases; junction bases outside the gene matches: 6.

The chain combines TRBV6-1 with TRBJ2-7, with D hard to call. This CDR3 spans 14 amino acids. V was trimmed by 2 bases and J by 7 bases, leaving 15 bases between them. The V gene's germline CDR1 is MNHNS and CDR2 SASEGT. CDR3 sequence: CASSEMGSRNEQYF. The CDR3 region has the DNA TGTGCCAGCAGTGAAATGGGCAGCCGAAATGAGCAGTACTTC.

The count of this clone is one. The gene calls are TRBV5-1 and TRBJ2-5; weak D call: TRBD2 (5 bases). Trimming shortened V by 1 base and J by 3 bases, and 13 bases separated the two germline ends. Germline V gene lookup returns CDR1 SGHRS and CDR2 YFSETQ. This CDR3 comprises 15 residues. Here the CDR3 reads CASSLNGLAKETQYF. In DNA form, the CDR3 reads TGCGCCAGCAGCTTGAATGGGCTAGCAAAAGAGACCCAGTACTTC.

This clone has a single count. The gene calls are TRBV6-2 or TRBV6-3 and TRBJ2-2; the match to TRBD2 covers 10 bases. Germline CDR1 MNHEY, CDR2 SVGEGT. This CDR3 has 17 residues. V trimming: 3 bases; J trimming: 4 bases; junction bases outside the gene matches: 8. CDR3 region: CASSYPSGRAPTGELFF. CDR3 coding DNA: TGTGCCAGCAGTTATCCCAGCGGGAGGGCCCCCACCGGGGAGCTGTTTTTT.

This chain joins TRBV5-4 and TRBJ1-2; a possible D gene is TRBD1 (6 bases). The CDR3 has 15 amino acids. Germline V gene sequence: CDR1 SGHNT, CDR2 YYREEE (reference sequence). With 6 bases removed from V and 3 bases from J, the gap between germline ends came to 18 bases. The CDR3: CASTNGNRDYYGYTF. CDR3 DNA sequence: TGTGCCAGCACCAACGGTAACAGGGATTACTATGGCTACACCTTC.

This CDR3 reads CAMQGADRETQYF. CDR3 sequence (DNA): TGTGCCATGCAGGGGGCTGATAGAGAGACCCAGTACTTC. The chain has TRBV28 and TRBJ2-5, with 8 bases lining up with TRBD1. Germline V gene data show CDR1 as MDHEN and CDR2 as SYDVKM. The CDR3 spans 13 residues. V trimming: 10 bases; J trimming: 4 bases; junction bases outside the gene matches: 8.

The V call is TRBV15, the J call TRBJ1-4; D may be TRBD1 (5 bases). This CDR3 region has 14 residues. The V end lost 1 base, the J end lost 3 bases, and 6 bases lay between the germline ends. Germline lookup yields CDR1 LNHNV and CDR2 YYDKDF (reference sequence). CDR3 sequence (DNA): TGTGCCACCAGCAGAGCAGGGTCTAATGAAAAACTGTTTTTT. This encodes CATSRAGSNEKLFF.

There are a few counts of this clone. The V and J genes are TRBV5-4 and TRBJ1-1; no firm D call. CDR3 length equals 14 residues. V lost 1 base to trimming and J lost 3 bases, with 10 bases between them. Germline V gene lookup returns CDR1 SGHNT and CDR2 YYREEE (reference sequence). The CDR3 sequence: CASSLNTEYTEAFF. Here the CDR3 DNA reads TGTGCCAGCAGCTTGAACACGGAGTACACTGAAGCTTTCTTT.

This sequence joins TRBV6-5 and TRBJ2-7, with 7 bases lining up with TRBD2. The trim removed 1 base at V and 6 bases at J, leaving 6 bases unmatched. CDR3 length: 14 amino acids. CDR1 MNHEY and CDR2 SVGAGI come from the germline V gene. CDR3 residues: CASSYWSGTGEQYF. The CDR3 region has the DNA TGTGCCAGCAGTTACTGGAGCGGGACTGGCGAGCAGTACTTC.

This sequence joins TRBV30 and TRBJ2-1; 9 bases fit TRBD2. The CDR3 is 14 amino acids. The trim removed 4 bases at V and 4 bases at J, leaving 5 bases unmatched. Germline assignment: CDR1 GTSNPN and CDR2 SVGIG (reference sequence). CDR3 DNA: TGTGCCTGGACAAGACTAGCGGAATACAATGAGCAGTTCTTC. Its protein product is CAWTRLAEYNEQFF.

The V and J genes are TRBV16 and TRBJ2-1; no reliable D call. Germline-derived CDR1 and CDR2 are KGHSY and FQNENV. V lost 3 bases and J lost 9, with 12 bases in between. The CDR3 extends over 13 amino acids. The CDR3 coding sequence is TGTGCCAGCAGCCAGCCCCCTCGGAGTGAGCAGTTCTTC. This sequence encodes CASSQPPRSEQFF.

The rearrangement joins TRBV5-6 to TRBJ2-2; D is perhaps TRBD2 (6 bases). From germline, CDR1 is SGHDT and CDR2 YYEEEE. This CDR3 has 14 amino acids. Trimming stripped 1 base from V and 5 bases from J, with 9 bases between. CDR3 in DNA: TGTGCCAGCAGCTTGAATCGGGGGACCGGGGAGCTGTTTTTT. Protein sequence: CASSLNRGTGELFF.

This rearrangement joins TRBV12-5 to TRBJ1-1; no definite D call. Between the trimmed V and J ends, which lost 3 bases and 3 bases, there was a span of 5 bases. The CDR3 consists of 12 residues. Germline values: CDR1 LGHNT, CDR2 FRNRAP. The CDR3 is CASGLRDTEAFF. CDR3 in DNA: TGTGCTAGTGGTTTACGCGACACTGAAGCTTTCTTT.

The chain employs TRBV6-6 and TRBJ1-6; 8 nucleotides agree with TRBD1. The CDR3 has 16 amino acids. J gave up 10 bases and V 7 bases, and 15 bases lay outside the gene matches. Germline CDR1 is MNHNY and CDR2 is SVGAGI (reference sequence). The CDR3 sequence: CASTMVTTGAASPLHF. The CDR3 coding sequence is TGTGCCAGCACCATGGTAACGACAGGGGCGGCATCACCCCTCCACTTT.

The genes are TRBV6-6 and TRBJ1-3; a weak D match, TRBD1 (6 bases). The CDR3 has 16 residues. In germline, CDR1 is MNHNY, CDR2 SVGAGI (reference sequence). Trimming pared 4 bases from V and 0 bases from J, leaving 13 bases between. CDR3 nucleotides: TGTGCCAGCAGTTGGGCGCAGGGGAGCTCTGGAAACACCATATATTTT. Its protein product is CASSWAQGSSGNTIYF.